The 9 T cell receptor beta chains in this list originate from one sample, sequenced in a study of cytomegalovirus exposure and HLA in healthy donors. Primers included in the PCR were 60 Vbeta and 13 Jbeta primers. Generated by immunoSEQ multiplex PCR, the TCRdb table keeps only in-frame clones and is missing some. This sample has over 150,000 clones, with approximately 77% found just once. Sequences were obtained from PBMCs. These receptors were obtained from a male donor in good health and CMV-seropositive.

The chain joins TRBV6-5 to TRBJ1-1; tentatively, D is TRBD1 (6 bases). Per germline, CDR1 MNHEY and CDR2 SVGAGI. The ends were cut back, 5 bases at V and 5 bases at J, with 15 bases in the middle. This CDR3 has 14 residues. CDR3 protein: CASSAVLQGTEAFF. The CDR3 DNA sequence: TGTGCCAGCAGTGCAGTCTTACAGGGAACTGAAGCTTTCTTT.

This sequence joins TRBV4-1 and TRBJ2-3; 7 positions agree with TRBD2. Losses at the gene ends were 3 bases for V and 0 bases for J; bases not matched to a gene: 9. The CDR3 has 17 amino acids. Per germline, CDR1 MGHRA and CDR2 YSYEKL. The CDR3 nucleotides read TGCGCCAGCAGCCATGGCGGGGGTTCCCCTAGCACAGATACGCAGTATTTT. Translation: CASSHGGGSPSTDTQYF.

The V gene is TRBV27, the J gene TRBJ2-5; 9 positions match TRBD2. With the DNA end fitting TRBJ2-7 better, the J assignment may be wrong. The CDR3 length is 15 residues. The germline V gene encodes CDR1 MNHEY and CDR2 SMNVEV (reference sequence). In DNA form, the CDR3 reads TGTGCCAGCAGTTTGGGACTAGCCTCGACCTACGAGCAGTACTTC. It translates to CASSLGLASTYEQYF.

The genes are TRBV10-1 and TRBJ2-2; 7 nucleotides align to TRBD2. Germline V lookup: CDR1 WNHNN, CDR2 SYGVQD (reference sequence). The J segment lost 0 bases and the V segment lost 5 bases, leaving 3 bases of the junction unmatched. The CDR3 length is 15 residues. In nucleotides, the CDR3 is TGCGCCAGCAGTTTTGGGGGGGCGAACACCGGGGAGCTGTTTTTT. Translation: CASSFGGANTGELFF.

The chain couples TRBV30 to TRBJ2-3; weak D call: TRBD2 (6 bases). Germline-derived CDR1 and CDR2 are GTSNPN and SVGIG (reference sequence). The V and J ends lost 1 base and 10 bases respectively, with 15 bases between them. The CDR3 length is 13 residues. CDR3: CAWSDLGGASQYF. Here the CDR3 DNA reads TGTGCCTGGAGTGACCTCGGGGGAGCTTCGCAGTATTTT.

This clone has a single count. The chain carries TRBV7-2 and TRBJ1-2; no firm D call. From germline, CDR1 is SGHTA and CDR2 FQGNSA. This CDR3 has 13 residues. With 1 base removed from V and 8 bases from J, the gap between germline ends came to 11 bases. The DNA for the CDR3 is TGTGCCAGCAGCTTAGTAGGGCGGGGAGGCTACACCTTC. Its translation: CASSLVGRGGYTF.

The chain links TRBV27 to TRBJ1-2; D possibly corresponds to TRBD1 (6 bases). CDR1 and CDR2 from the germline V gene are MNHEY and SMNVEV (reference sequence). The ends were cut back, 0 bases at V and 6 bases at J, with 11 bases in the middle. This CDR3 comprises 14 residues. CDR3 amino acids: CASSLSRQANGYTF. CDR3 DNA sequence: TGTGCCAGCAGTTTATCGCGACAGGCTAATGGCTACACCTTC.

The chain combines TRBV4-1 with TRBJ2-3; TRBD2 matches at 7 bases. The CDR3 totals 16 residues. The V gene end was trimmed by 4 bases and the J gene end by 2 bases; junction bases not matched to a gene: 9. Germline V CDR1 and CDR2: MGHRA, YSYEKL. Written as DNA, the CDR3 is TGCGCCAGCAGCCCAGGACGTCTAGCGGACACAGATACGCAGTATTTT. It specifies CASSPGRLADTDTQYF.

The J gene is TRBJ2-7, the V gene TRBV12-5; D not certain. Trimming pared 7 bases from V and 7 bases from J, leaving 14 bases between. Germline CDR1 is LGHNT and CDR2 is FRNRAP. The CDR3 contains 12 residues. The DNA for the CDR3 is TGTGCTAGTGCCCCGACTCCTGGGGAGCAGTACTTC. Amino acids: CASAPTPGEQYF.